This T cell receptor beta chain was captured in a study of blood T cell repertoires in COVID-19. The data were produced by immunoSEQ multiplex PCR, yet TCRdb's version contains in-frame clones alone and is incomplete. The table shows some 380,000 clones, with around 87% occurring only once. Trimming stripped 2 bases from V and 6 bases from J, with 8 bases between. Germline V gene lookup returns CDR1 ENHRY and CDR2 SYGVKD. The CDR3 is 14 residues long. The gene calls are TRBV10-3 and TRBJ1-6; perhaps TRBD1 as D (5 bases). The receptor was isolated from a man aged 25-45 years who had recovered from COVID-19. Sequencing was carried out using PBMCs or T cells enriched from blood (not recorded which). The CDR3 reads CAISEDSSNSPLHF. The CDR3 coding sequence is TGTGCCATCAGTGAGGACAGTAGTAATTCACCCCTCCACTTT.